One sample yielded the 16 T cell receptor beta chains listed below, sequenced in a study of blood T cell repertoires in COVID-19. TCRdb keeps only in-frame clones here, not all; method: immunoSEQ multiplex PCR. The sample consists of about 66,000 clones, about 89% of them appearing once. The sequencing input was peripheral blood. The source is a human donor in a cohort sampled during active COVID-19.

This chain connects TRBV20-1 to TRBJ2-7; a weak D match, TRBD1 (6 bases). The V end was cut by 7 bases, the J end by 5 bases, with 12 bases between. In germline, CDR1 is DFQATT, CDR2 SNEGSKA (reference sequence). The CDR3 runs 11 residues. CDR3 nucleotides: TGCAGTGTTCCTACAGGGAACGAGCAGTACTTC. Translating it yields CSVPTGNEQYF.

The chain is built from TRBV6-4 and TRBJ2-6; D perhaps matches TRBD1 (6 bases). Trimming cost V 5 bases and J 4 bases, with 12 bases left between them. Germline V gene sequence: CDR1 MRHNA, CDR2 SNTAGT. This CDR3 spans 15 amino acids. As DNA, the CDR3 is TGTGCCAGCAGTACAGGGTCTCGAGGGGCCAACGTCCTGACTTTC. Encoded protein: CASSTGSRGANVLTF.

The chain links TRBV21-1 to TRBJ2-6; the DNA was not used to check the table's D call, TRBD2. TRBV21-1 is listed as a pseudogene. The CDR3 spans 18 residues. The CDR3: CASSKVVAEYSGANVLTF. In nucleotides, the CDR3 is TGTGCCAGCAGCAAAGTGGTAGCGGAATACTCTGGGGCCAACGTCCTGACTTTC.

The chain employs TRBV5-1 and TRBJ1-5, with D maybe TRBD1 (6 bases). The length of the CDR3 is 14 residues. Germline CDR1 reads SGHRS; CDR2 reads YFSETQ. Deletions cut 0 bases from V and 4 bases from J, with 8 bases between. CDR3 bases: TGCGCCAGCAGCTTGGCCGGACAGAATCAGCCCCAGCATTTT. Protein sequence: CASSLAGQNQPQHF.

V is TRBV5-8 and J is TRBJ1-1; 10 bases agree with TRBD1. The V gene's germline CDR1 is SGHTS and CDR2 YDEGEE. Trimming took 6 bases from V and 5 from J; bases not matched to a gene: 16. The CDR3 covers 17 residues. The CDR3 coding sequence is TGTGCCAGCACCTATGGCTGGGACAGGGGACTTGTGACTGAAGCTTTCTTT. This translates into CASTYGWDRGLVTEAFF.

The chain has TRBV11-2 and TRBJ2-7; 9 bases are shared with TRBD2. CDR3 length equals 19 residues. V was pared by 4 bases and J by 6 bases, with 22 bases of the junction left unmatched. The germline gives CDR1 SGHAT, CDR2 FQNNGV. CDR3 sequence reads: CASSSTEGVRLAGYSEQYF. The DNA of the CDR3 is TGTGCCAGCAGCTCGACGGAGGGGGTGCGGCTAGCGGGGTACTCCGAGCAGTACTTC. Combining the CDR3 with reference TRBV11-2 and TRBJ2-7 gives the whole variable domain EAGVAQSPRYKIIEKRQSVAFWCNPISGHATLYWYQQILGQGPKLLIQFQNNGVVDDSQLPKDRFSAERLKGVDSTLKIQPAKLEDSAVYLCASSSTEGVRLAGYSEQYFGPGTRLTVT.

The CDR3 nucleotides are TGCGCCAGCAGTGAGCCCTCCTTTGCGGATAGGTCGGAGACCCAGTACTTC. This gives the protein CASSEPSFADRSETQYF. The rearrangement links TRBV10-2 to TRBJ2-5, with D unresolved. Germline V CDR1 and CDR2: WSHSY, SAAADI. CDR3 size: 17 residues. Trimming left V 2 bases short and J 5 bases short, with 21 bases between.

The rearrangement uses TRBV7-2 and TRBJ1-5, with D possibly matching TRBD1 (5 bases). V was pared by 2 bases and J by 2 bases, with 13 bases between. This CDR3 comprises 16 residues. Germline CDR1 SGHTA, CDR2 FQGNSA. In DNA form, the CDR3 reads TGTGCCAGCAGCTTAATGGGGGGGTTTGGCAATCAGCCCCAGCATTTT. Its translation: CASSLMGGFGNQPQHF. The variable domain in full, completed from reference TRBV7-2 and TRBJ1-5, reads GAGVSQSPSNKVTEKGKDVELRCDPISGHTALYWYRQSLGQGLEFLIYFQGNSAPDKSGLPSDRFSAERTGGSVSTLTIQRTQQEDSAVYLCASSLMGGFGNQPQHFGDGTRLSIL.

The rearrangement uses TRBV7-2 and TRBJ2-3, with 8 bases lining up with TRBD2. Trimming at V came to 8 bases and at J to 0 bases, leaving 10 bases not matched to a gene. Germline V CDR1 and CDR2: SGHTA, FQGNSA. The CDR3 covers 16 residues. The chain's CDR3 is CASGSQIAGSTDTQYF. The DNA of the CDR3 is TGTGCCAGCGGCTCTCAGATAGCGGGGAGCACAGATACGCAGTATTTT.

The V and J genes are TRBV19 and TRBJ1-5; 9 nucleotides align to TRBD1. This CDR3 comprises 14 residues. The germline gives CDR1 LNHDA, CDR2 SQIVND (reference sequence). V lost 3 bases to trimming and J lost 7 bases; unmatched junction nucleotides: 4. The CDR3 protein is CASSIDRGGQPQHF. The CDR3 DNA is TGTGCCAGTAGTATCGACAGGGGGGGACAGCCCCAGCATTTT.

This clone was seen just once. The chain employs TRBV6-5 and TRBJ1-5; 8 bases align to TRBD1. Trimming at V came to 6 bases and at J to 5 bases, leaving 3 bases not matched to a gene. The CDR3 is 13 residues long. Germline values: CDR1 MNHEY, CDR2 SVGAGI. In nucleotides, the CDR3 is TGTGCCAGCAGAGTACAGGGGGATCAGCCCCAGCATTTT. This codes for CASRVQGDQPQHF.

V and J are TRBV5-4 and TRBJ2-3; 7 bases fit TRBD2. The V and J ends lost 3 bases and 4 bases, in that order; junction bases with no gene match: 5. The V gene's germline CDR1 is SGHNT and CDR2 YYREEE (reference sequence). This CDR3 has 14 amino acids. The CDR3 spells CASSYGLDPDTQYF. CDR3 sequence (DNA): TGTGCCAGCAGCTATGGACTAGATCCAGATACGCAGTATTTT.

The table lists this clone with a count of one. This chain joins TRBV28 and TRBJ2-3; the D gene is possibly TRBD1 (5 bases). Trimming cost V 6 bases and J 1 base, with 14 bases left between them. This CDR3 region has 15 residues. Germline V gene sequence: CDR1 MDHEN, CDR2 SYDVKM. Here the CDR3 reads CASSLPGSGTDTQYF. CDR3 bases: TGTGCCAGCAGCCTTCCAGGGTCCGGCACAGATACGCAGTATTTT.

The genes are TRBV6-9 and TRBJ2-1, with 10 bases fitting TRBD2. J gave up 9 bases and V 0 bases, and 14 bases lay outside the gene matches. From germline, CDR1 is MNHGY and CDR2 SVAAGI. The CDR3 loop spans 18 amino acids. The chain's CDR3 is CASSYSQRGGRLWCEQFF. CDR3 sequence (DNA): TGTGCCAGCAGTTATTCCCAGCGGGGGGGCCGTTTGTGGTGTGAGCAGTTCTTC.

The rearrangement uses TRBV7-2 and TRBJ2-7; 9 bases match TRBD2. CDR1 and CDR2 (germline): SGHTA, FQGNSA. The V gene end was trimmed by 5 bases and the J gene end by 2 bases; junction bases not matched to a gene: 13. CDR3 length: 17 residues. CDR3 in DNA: TGTGCCAGCAGCCCTAGGCTACTAGCGGGCCCTCCCTACGAGCAGTACTTC. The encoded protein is CASSPRLLAGPPYEQYF.

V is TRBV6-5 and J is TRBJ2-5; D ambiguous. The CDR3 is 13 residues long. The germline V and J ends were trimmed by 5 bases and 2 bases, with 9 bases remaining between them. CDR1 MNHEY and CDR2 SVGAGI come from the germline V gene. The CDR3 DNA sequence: TGTGCCAGCAGTAACGGGTTTCAAGAGACCCAGTACTTC. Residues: CASSNGFQETQYF.